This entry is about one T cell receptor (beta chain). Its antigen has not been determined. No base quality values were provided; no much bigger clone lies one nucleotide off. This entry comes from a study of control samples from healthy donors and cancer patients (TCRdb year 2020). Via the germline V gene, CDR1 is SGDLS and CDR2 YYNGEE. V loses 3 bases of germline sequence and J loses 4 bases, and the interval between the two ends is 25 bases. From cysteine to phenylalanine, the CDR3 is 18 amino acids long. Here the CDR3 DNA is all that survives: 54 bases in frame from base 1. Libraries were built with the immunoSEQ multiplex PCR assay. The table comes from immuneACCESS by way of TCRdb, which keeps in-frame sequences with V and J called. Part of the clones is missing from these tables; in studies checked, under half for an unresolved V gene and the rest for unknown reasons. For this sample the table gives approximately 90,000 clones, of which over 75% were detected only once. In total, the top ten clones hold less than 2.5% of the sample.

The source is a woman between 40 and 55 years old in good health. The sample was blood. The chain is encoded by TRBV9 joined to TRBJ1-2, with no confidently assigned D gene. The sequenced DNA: TGTGCCAGCAGCGCAACGAACCACGGGCCGCGTGGGGTCTATGGCTACACCTTC. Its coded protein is CASSATNHGPRGVYGYTF.